This passage covers 13 T cell receptor beta chains from one sample sequenced in a study of control samples from healthy donors and cancer patients. Profiled with immunoSEQ multiplex PCR; TCRdb holds only in-frame clones, not every one. The table includes a few hundred thousand clones, approximately 92% detected once. The sample taken for sequencing was PBMCs. The receptors here all came from a man aged 35 to 55 with head and neck cancer.

The V gene is TRBV6-5, the J gene TRBJ2-3; D is uncertain. Trimming left V 8 bases short and J 3 bases short, with 12 bases between. The CDR3 totals 13 residues. Germline lookup yields CDR1 MNHEY and CDR2 SVGAGI. Here the CDR3 DNA reads TGTGCCAGCCCTGCCGCTGGGACAGATACGCAGTATTTT. Translating gives CASPAAGTDTQYF.

The chain has TRBV28 and TRBJ1-1; 7 bases line up with TRBD1. Trimming at V came to 5 bases and at J to 5 bases, leaving 17 bases not matched to a gene. The CDR3 totals 17 residues. Germline CDR1 is MDHEN and CDR2 is SYDVKM. CDR3 bases: TGTGCCAGCAGTCATTCTCCTTGGGACAGTGAGGGGACTGAAGCTTTCTTT. This sequence encodes CASSHSPWDSEGTEAFF.

CDR3 bases: TGTGCCAGCAGCCCGAGGACAGGGAAGGATGGCTACACCTTC. It encodes CASSPRTGKDGYTF. The rearrangement uses TRBV5-4 and TRBJ1-2, with 8 bases lining up with TRBD1. The CDR3 length is 14 residues. The V and J ends lost 4 bases and 6 bases, in that order; junction bases with no gene match: 8. Germline V gene data show CDR1 as SGHNT and CDR2 as YYREEE (reference sequence).

This clone has just one count. The chain links TRBV9 to TRBJ2-5; the match to TRBD2 covers 16 bases. This CDR3 comprises 18 residues. The junction had 7 bases not matched to a gene; V was cut back by 4 bases and J by 1 base. CDR1 and CDR2 from the germline V gene are SGDLS and YYNGEE. CDR3 coding DNA: TGTGCCAGCAGCACCGGGACTAGCGGGGGGGCCCCCCAAGAGACCCAGTACTTC. This encodes CASSTGTSGGAPQETQYF.

This sequence joins TRBV28 and TRBJ2-2; no clear D gene. The CDR3 covers 14 residues. Trimming cost V 1 base and J 7 bases, with 10 bases left between them. CDR1 MDHEN and CDR2 SYDVKM come from the germline V gene. The CDR3 region is CASSLSVDLGELFF. In DNA form, the CDR3 reads TGTGCCAGCAGTTTATCCGTAGACCTCGGGGAGCTGTTTTTT.

The genes are TRBV24-1 and TRBJ2-5, with D tentatively TRBD1 (6 bases). Germline CDR1 is KGHDR and CDR2 is SFDVKD. With 3 bases removed from V and 5 bases from J, the gap between germline ends came to 12 bases. The CDR3 has 14 amino acids. CDR3 coding DNA: TGTGCCACCAGTGATCCCAGGGGAACGGAGACCCAGTACTTC. It yields the protein CATSDPRGTETQYF.

V gene TRBV30 combines with J gene TRBJ1-2; perhaps TRBD1 as D (5 bases). The CDR3 loop spans 14 amino acids. Trimming removed 4 bases at V and 8 bases at J, with 20 bases between. CDR1 is GTSNPN, CDR2 SVGIG, per germline (reference sequence). DNA for the CDR3: TGTGCCTGGACCCTATCCGGGGCCTCGGGGGGCTACACCTTC. This gives the protein CAWTLSGASGGYTF. The variable domain in full, with the rest retrieved from reference TRBV30 and TRBJ1-2, is SQTIHQWPATLVQPVGSPLSLECTVEGTSNPNLYWYRQAAGRGLQLLFYSVGIGQISSEVPQNLSASRPQDRQFILSSKKLLLSDSGFYLCAWTLSGASGGYTFGSGTRLTVV.

This chain uses TRBV7-2 with TRBJ2-1; 8 nucleotides align to TRBD2. Germline CDR1 reads SGHTA; CDR2 reads FQGNSA. V dropped 2 bases and J dropped 7; count of bases not matched to a gene: 7. The CDR3 has 15 amino acids. The chain's CDR3 is CASSLRAGAVNEQFF. Written as DNA, the CDR3 is TGTGCCAGCAGCTTAAGAGCGGGAGCTGTGAATGAGCAGTTCTTC.

The rearrangement links TRBV9 to TRBJ1-1; TRBD1 agrees at 8 bases. The CDR3 totals 13 residues. The trim removed 6 bases at V and 2 bases at J, leaving 3 bases unmatched. The germline V gene has CDR1 SGDLS and CDR2 YYNGEE. The DNA for the CDR3 is TGTGCCAGCAAGGGACAGGCAAACACTGAAGCTTTCTTT. Translated: CASKGQANTEAFF.

V gene TRBV14 combines with J gene TRBJ1-1, with a possible D match to TRBD1 (5 bases). This CDR3 is 14 amino acids long. The germline V gene has CDR1 SGHDN and CDR2 FVKESK. Trimming pared 3 bases from V and 2 bases from J, leaving 10 bases between. The CDR3 bases are TGTGCCAGCAGCCAGGGGGGAGGAAACACTGAAGCTTTCTTT. Amino acid sequence: CASSQGGGNTEAFF.

On this clone itself: Other nucleotide sequences in the sample specify the same CDR3. CDR3 DNA sequence: TGCGCCAGCAGCTTGGGAGGCCAGAACACCGGGGAGCTGTTTTTT. The encoded protein is CASSLGGQNTGELFF. V and J are TRBV5-1 and TRBJ2-2; D not resolved. The CDR3 sequence is 15 residues long. Germline values: CDR1 SGHRS, CDR2 YFSETQ. With 0 bases removed from V and 1 base from J, the gap between germline ends came to 7 bases. The full variable domain, in which reference TRBV5-1 and TRBJ2-2 provide the parts outside the CDR3, is KAGVTQTPRYLIKTRGQQVTLSCSPISGHRSVSWYQQTPGQGLQFLFEYFSETQRNKGNFPGRFSGRQFSNSRSEMNVSTLELGDSALYLCASSLGGQNTGELFFGEGSRLTVL.

The DNA for the CDR3 is TGTGCCAGCAGCTTCAGGGGGAAAGATGGCTACACCTTC. Translated, it gives CASSFRGKDGYTF. V is TRBV7-2 and J is TRBJ1-2; TRBD1 agrees at 7 bases. The CDR3 is 13 residues long. Germline V gene sequence: CDR1 SGHTA, CDR2 FQGNSA. V was clipped by 3 bases and J by 6 bases; unmatched bases: 4.

This rearrangement joins TRBV18 to TRBJ2-6, with no clear D. The CDR3 totals 17 residues. The germline V gene has CDR1 KGHSH and CDR2 LQKENI. V was cut by 4 bases and J by 3 bases, with 16 bases left in between. Written as DNA, the CDR3 is TGTGCCAGCTCACTACTCTGGGCCGTCAGTGGGGCCAACGTCCTGACTTTC. This codes for CASSLLWAVSGANVLTF.